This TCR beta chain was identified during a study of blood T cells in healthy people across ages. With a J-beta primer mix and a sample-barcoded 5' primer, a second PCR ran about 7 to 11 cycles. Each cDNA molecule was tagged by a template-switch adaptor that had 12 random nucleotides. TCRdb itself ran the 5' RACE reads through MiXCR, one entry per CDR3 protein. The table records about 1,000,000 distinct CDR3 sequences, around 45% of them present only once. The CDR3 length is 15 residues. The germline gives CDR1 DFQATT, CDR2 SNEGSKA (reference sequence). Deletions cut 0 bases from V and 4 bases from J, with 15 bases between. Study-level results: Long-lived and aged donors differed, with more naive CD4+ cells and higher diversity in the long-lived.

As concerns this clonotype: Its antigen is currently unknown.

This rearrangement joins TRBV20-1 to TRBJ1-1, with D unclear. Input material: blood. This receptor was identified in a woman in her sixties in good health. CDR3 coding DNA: TGCAGTGCTAGAGATCACGCGGGAGGGTCCACTGAAGCTTTCTTT. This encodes CSARDHAGGSTEAFF.